This T cell receptor beta chain appears in the sequencing data of a study of T cell responses to AZD1222 COVID-19 vaccine. Turning to the study itself: Whether given at about 4 or about 12 weeks, second doses were pooled. Study conclusions and caveats: The sample set comprised mostly white British donors with more females, and clonal diversity was possibly underestimated. The repertoires were collected only after the peak T cell response. Of the AZD1222 recipients, only 5 or 6 were seropositive at baseline.

The CDR3 contains 13 residues. The V gene's germline CDR1 is MDHEN and CDR2 SYDVKM. V shed 6 bases and J shed 4 bases, with 12 bases lying between them. Turning to this clone: Its antigen is not identified.

The data were produced by immunoSEQ multiplex PCR, yet TCRdb's version contains in-frame clones alone and is incomplete. Among 110,000 to 150,000 clones, approximately 91% were seen once, and the ten largest hold about 4.5%. The sequence came from an adult in good health. The chain carries TRBV28 and TRBJ1-2; D remains unclear. The sequences come from peripheral blood, collected on day 0 of AZD1222 vaccination. The CDR3: CASRPGLLYGYTF. CDR3 nucleotide sequence: TGTGCCAGCAGACCTGGACTTCTCTATGGCTACACCTTC.